These 9 T cell receptor beta chains came from one sample sequenced in a study of blood T cell repertoires in COVID-19. Repertoires were generated with immunoSEQ multiplex PCR, while TCRdb's copy carries only in-frame clones and drops some. The data show 200,000 to 300,000 clones, 87% seen once. Sequencing input: peripheral blood. The receptors shown here come from a man aged 18-30 years with active or convalescent COVID-19.

The chain combines TRBV29-1 with TRBJ1-2, with TRBD1 matching over 7 bases. Trimming at V came to 6 bases and at J to 4 bases, leaving 2 bases not matched to a gene. The CDR3 totals 11 residues. Germline V CDR1 and CDR2: SQVTM, ANQGSEA. DNA for the CDR3: TGCAGCGTCAGGGACAGCTATGGCTACACCTTC. It translates to CSVRDSYGYTF.

This chain links TRBV7-2 with TRBJ1-1; maybe TRBD1 (5 bases). Germline assignment: CDR1 SGHTA and CDR2 FQGNSA. This CDR3 comprises 15 residues. V was pared by 3 bases and J by 1 base, with 12 bases between. The CDR3 DNA is TGTGCCAGCAGCTTTACCTCAGGGCCGAACACTGAAGCTTTCTTT. It codes for CASSFTSGPNTEAFF.

This sequence joins TRBV28 and TRBJ2-6, with a weak D call TRBD2 (5 bases). V lost 8 bases and J 0 bases, leaving 14 bases between the germline ends. CDR1 is MDHEN and CDR2 is SYDVKM in the germline V gene. The CDR3 is 16 residues long. The DNA of the CDR3 is TGTGCCAGCCAACCTGGGGAGTCCTCTGGGGCCAACGTCCTGACTTTC. This gives the protein CASQPGESSGANVLTF.

This rearrangement joins TRBV4-3 to TRBJ2-1; no clear D. Germline-derived CDR1 and CDR2 are LGHNA and YSLEER. The CDR3 covers 15 residues. V was pared by 2 bases and J by 0 bases, with 8 bases between. DNA for the CDR3: TGCGCCAGCAGCCAAACGGGTAGCTCCTACAATGAGCAGTTCTTC. Encoded protein: CASSQTGSSYNEQFF.

The chain carries TRBV5-6 and TRBJ2-4; 14 bases are shared with TRBD2. CDR1 is SGHDT and CDR2 is YYEEEE in the germline V gene. Trimming removed 3 bases from V and 8 bases from J; junction bases left unmatched: 10. CDR3 length: 17 residues. CDR3 sequence (DNA): TGTGCCAGCAGCTCGCTCGGGACTAGCGGGGGATTTTACATTCAGTACTTC. It yields the protein CASSSLGTSGGFYIQYF.

The V and J genes are TRBV3-1 (or the pseudogene TRBV3-2) and TRBJ2-1; 16 bases are a match to TRBD2. Germline loops: CDR1 LGHDT, CDR2 YNNKEL (reference sequence). This CDR3 region has 17 residues. V lost 4 bases to trimming and J lost 6 bases; unmatched junction nucleotides: 6. This chain's CDR3 is CASSPGTSGRGPNEQFF. The CDR3 DNA follows: TGTGCCAGCAGCCCTGGGACTAGCGGGAGGGGACCCAATGAGCAGTTCTTC.

The chain combines TRBV19 with TRBJ2-3; D unclear. Trimming stripped 3 bases from V and 6 bases from J, with 13 bases between. The CDR3 spans 14 residues. Germline V lookup: CDR1 LNHDA, CDR2 SQIVND (reference sequence). DNA of the CDR3: TGTGCCAGTAGTATCAGTTCCCTTAGCGATACGCAGTATTTT. It yields the protein CASSISSLSDTQYF.

This rearrangement joins TRBV18 to TRBJ1-2; tentative D call: TRBD1 (6 bases). Trimming took 8 bases from V and 1 from J, leaving 14 bases between them. Per the germline V gene, CDR1 is KGHSH and CDR2 is LQKENI. This CDR3 spans 14 amino acids. CDR3 DNA sequence: TGTGCCAGCAGTTGGACAGAAGATAACTATGGCTACACCTTC. Residues: CASSWTEDNYGYTF.

This clone appeared a single time. The chain recombines TRBV28 with TRBJ1-1, with 8 bases fitting TRBD1. The germline V gene has CDR1 MDHEN and CDR2 SYDVKM. There are 16 residues in the CDR3. V shed 2 bases, J shed 0 bases, and the junction held 5 bases outside the gene matches. The CDR3 here is CASSLRTGRMNTEAFF. The CDR3 DNA is TGTGCCAGCAGTTTAAGGACAGGGCGAATGAACACTGAAGCTTTCTTT.